This TCR beta chain is from a study of shared clonotypes between healthy human individuals. CD45RO-negative, CCR7-positively selected cells formed the naive CD8 fraction, excluding terminally differentiated effector memory CD45RA+ cells. Method: immunoSEQ multiplex PCR; TCRdb's copy keeps in-frame clones and lacks some. The data hold some 2 million clones, with about 95% observed a single time. The germline V gene encodes CDR1 SGDLS and CDR2 YYNGEE. The junction had 7 bases not matched to a gene; V was cut back by 6 bases and J by 5 bases. This CDR3 spans 14 amino acids. The sequenced sample was naive CD8+ T cells sorted from blood. The TCR was taken from a man aged 18 to 35 in good health. The chain employs TRBV9 and TRBJ1-5; TRBD1 matches at 8 bases. The CDR3 nucleotides are TGTGCCAGCAACCCGGGACAGGTCGATCAGCCCCAGCATTTT. Protein sequence: CASNPGQVDQPQHF.